Listed below are T cell receptor beta chains from one sample, sequenced in a study of blood T cell repertoires in COVID-19. Here immunoSEQ multiplex PCR was the method, and the copy in TCRdb shows in-frame clones only, minus some. The data contain tens of thousands of clones, 80% to 95% of them singletons. Sequences were obtained from peripheral blood. These receptor sequences come from a man between 45 and 60 years old with COVID-19, enrolled during active disease. Both conserved end residues are part of each CDR3. Size tells how often a clone was seen (once, few, many) or the class of an expanded clone, and some rows leave it out.

clone_size: .; v_call: TRBV3-1/TRBV3-2; cdr3_aa: CASSPQTTQGGTGELFF
clone_size: .; v_call: TRBV7-9; cdr3_aa: CASSLVTVNYGYTF
clone_size: .; v_call: TRBV19; cdr3_aa: CASSTDFRSTQHF
clone_size: .; v_call: TRBV28; cdr3_aa: CASSLTWAGVDGNQPQHF
clone_size: .; v_call: TRBV13; cdr3_aa: CASSSEEPSRVNHNEQFF
clone_size: .; v_call: TRBV30; cdr3_aa: CAWSVYGGRTSPLYEQYF
clone_size: .; v_call: TRBV19; cdr3_aa: CASSIQSRQGGRNEQFF
clone_size: .; v_call: TRBV18; cdr3_aa: CASSPQRNTEAFF
clone_size: .; v_call: TRBV7-9; cdr3_aa: CASSPPRGFSGRSGELFF
clone_size: .; v_call: TRBV24-1; cdr3_aa: CATSTGQGGKLFF
clone_size: .; v_call: TRBV7-2; cdr3_aa: CASSLDSTSGNTIYF
clone_size: .; v_call: TRBV28; cdr3_aa: CASSLSGGRIEKLFF
clone_size: .; v_call: TRBV5-4; cdr3_aa: CASSFSIGETGELFF
clone_size: .; v_call: TRBV29-1; cdr3_aa: CSARTGENTEAFF
clone_size: .; v_call: TRBV7-2; cdr3_aa: CASSLAQDTGELFF
clone_size: .; v_call: TRBV7-9; cdr3_aa: CASSLALGTGSYEQYF
clone_size: .; v_call: TRBV5-6; cdr3_aa: CASSLKTALEIDTQYF
clone_size: .; v_call: TRBV30; cdr3_aa: CAWGRQAYYYGYTF
clone_size: .; v_call: TRBV28; cdr3_aa: CASSPSHRASNQPQHF
clone_size: .; v_call: TRBV5-4; cdr3_aa: CASSLGPLAAFTDTQYF
clone_size: .; v_call: TRBV12-3/TRBV12-4; cdr3_aa: CASTSEADTQYF
clone_size: .; v_call: TRBV5-8; cdr3_aa: CASSSGQGGWGTEAFF
clone_size: .; v_call: TRBV14; cdr3_aa: CASSQDLWTGGYTF
clone_size: .; v_call: TRBV15; cdr3_aa: CATSTRDSYLDEAFF
clone_size: once; v_call: TRBV6-2/TRBV6-3; cdr3_aa: CASSYGPPGLAFNEQFF
clone_size: .; v_call: TRBV15; cdr3_aa: CATSGSRGNEQFF
clone_size: .; v_call: TRBV27; cdr3_aa: CASSYIGGSYNEQFF
clone_size: .; v_call: TRBV27; cdr3_aa: CASSPGGGFGYTF
clone_size: .; v_call: TRBV29-1; cdr3_aa: CSARQGGTDTQYF
clone_size: .; v_call: TRBV5-1; cdr3_aa: CASSQGQGSNSPLHF
clone_size: .; v_call: TRBV15; cdr3_aa: CATSTSPHGAQYF
clone_size: .; v_call: TRBV6-5; cdr3_aa: CASSAWTGQGGYTF
clone_size: .; v_call: TRBV6-4; cdr3_aa: CASRSERTSGNCTDTQYF
clone_size: .; v_call: TRBV29-1; cdr3_aa: CSVRTGGAGGANVLTF
clone_size: .; v_call: TRBV3-1/TRBV3-2; cdr3_aa: CASSQGGGERGEQYF
clone_size: few; v_call: TRBV7-9; cdr3_aa: CASSPRTGWETQYF
clone_size: .; v_call: TRBV11-3; cdr3_aa: CASSRRLAGEDEQYF
clone_size: .; v_call: TRBV4-3; cdr3_aa: CASSQGTEDTQYF
clone_size: .; v_call: TRBV7-8; cdr3_aa: CASSLAGQAGELFF
clone_size: .; v_call: TRBV5-4; cdr3_aa: CASSLDRGQTYEQYF
clone_size: .; v_call: TRBV2; cdr3_aa: CASSEGSYGYTF
clone_size: .; v_call: TRBV3-1/TRBV3-2; cdr3_aa: CASSRTEIKGDGYTF